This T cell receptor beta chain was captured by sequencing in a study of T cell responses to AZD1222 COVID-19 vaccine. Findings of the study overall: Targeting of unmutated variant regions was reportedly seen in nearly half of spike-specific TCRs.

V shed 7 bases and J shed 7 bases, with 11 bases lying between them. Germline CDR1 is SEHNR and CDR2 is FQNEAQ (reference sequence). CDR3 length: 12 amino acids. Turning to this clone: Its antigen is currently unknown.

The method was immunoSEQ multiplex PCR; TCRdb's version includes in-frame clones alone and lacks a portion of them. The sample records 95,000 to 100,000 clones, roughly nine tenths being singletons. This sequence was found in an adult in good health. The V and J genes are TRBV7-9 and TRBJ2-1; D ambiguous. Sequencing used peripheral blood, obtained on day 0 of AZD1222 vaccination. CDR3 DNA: TGTGCCAGCACCGGGTCCGGGAATGAGCAGTTCTTC. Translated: CASTGSGNEQFF.